This TCR beta chain was sequenced in a study of cytomegalovirus exposure and HLA in healthy donors. Turning to the study itself: In an earlier analysis, around 100 million unique TCR beta sequences were found from approximately 190 million T cells. Regarding the study as a whole: In a later analysis, productive TCRs from donors in an Asian-associated ancestry cluster reportedly carried fewer N-insertions than the cohort mean.

The germline V gene encodes CDR1 SEHNR and CDR2 FQNEAQ (reference sequence). J was trimmed by 5 bases and V by 8 bases; bases with no gene match: 10. The CDR3 extends over 15 amino acids. Use of 60 Vbeta and 13 Jbeta primers characterized the PCR. Original processing methods: In a later analysis, of 84 million or so unique beta chains, about 10 million appeared in at least two donors. The repertoire was sequenced with immunoSEQ multiplex PCR; TCRdb's copy has only in-frame clones and lacks some. V and J calls and clone size follow that table, whereas D and trimming were derived from the DNA. The sample holds around 200,000 clones, roughly four fifths seen once. This clone appeared a single time. As yet, its antigen is unknown.

The receptor comes from a woman aged 25 to 39 in good health and CMV-seropositive. The chain links TRBV7-9 to TRBJ2-1; 9 nucleotides align to TRBD1. Sequencing was performed on PBMCs. In nucleotides, the CDR3 is TGTGCCAGCTCAACAGGGACAGGGCATAACAATGAGCAGTTCTTC. Protein: CASSTGTGHNNEQFF.